The source of this T cell receptor (beta chain) is a study of T cells in Graves' hyperthyroidism and ophthalmopathy. General study results and limits: Blood samples included most of the expanded thyroid clonotypes exceeding 0.001.

Researchers amplified the TCR beta CDR3 regions from RNA transcripts. Researchers ran a first-round RT-PCR on the TCR CDR3 using the HTBI primer set. Each CDR3 protein is one row after TCRdb ran MiXCR on the multiplex PCR reads. Found here are 600,000 or so distinct CDR3 sequences, around 46% of them singletons; the top ten hold 8.2%. CDR3 size: 14 residues. The V and J ends lost 3 bases and 5 bases respectively, with 13 bases between them. From germline, CDR1 is KGHDR and CDR2 SFDVKD. This clonotype was recorded a few times. Antigen: not known. Graves' hyperthyroidism is called stable when ophthalmopathy does not progress within 18 months. Patients with uncontrolled infections, other autoimmune diseases, pregnancy or lactation were excluded. In making diagnoses, clinical symptoms, serum thyroxine and TRAb, thyroid ultrasound and orbital computed tomography were all used.

The sequencing input was peripheral blood or thyroid tissue (not recorded which). The receptor's source is a woman younger than 35 with Graves' hyperthyroidism. V gene TRBV24-1 combines with J gene TRBJ2-7; possible D gene TRBD1, 6 bases. CDR3 residues: CATSDHLQGNEQYF. The DNA of the CDR3 is TGTGCCACCAGTGATCACCTACAGGGAAACGAGCAGTACTTC.